This TCR beta chain comes out of a study of shared T cell receptors in the human thymus. Some clones are missing from TCRdb's copy, which holds only in-frame ones; the method was immunoSEQ multiplex PCR. The sample yields about 610,000 clones, approximately 88% seen once. CDR1 and CDR2 (germline): LNHNV, YYDKDF (reference sequence). With 0 bases clipped from V and 0 bases from J, the junction kept 10 bases outside the gene matches. This CDR3 spans 19 amino acids. These data were also reused for a study on human thymus T cells. In that study: Donors were healthy Finnish babies undergoing corrective operations for congenital heart defects. Resections from corrective heart surgery provided thymus tissue. Among thymic and blood repertoires, usage of V and J genes appeared biased. A high degree of thymic repertoire overlap among unrelated individuals was reported in related research.

The J gene is TRBJ2-4, the V gene TRBV15, with 8 bases lining up with TRBD1. The sample taken for sequencing was thymocytes. The source of this sequence is a boy younger than two with a congenital heart defect. CDR3 sequence: CATSRDQGTGTLAKNIQYF. CDR3 in DNA: TGTGCCACCAGCAGAGATCAGGGGACAGGAACACTAGCCAAAAACATTCAGTACTTC.